The rows below give T cell receptor beta chains drawn from one sample of a study of blood T cell repertoires in COVID-19. Method: immunoSEQ multiplex PCR; TCRdb's copy keeps in-frame clones and lacks some. The data contain about 200,000 clones, 75% to 85% of them singletons. Sequenced: PBMCs or T cells enriched from blood (not recorded which). The receptors shown here come from a woman aged 40 to 50 with acute COVID-19. CDR3s include the opening cysteine and the closing phenylalanine or tryptophan. A D gene is named only where the DNA matches it firmly. The size field is filled for only some rows; it gives once, few, many or a size class.

>TRBV19|TRBD1|NA|TRBJ1-1
CASSIPAGGNTEAFF
TGTGCCAGTAGTATCCCTGCAGGGGGGAACACTGAAGCTTTCTTT
>TRBV5-6|NA|NA|TRBJ2-1
CASSAIAHEQFF
TGTGCCAGCAGCGCGATTGCACATGAGCAGTTCTTC
>TRBV5-1|NA|NA|TRBJ2-5
CASSLGLTPETQYF
TGCGCCAGCAGCTTGGGACTTACCCCAGAGACCCAGTACTTC
>TRBV5-1|TRBD1|NA|TRBJ2-5
CASSLGPGQTQETQYF
TGCGCCAGCAGCTTGGGCCCGGGACAGACCCAAGAGACCCAGTACTTC
>TRBV28|TRBD1|NA|TRBJ1-2
CASSRIMDRGRRGYTF
TGTGCCAGCAGCCGAATTATGGACAGGGGGAGACGTGGCTACACCTTC
>TRBV7-9|TRBD1|NA|TRBJ1-2
CASSVWTGNYGYTF
TGTGCCAGCAGCGTTTGGACAGGCAACTATGGCTACACCTTC
>TRBV5-1|TRBD1|NA|TRBJ2-7
CASSVGQATPYEQYF
TGCGCCAGCAGCGTGGGACAGGCTACCCCCTACGAGCAGTACTTC
>TRBV2|TRBD1|NA|TRBJ2-7
CASSEAGARTGRYEQYF
TGTGCCAGCAGTGAAGCCGGGGCCCGGACAGGGAGATACGAGCAGTACTTC
>TRBV25-1|TRBD2|NA|TRBJ2-1
CASSERGSGINNEQFF
TGTGCCAGCAGTGAAAGGGGTAGCGGGATCAACAATGAGCAGTTCTTC
>TRBV24-1|NA|NA|TRBJ2-5
CATSANYQETQYF
TGTGCCACCAGTGCGAACTATCAAGAGACCCAGTACTTC
>TRBV7-9|NA|NA|TRBJ2-7
CASSTRQFYEQYF
TGTGCCAGCAGCACCCGACAGTTCTACGAGCAGTACTTC
>TRBV7-6|NA|NA|TRBJ1-2
CASSLQGELGGYTF
TGTGCCAGCAGCTTACAGGGCGAACTTGGTGGCTACACCTTC
>TRBV5-1|TRBD1|NA|TRBJ2-7
CASSLWTGPYEQYF
TGCGCCAGCAGCTTGTGGACAGGACCCTACGAGCAGTACTTC
>TRBV19|TRBD1|once|TRBJ1-6
CASSNQGAYSPLHF
TGTGCCAGTAGTAACCAGGGGGCTTATTCACCCCTCCACTTT
>TRBV6-5|TRBD1|NA|TRBJ1-2
CASSVGQAGGYTF
TGTGCCAGCAGCGTCGGACAGGCTGGGGGCTACACCTTC